The present T cell receptor beta chain was sequenced within a study of T cell responses to AZD1222 COVID-19 vaccine. Using immunoSEQ multiplex PCR, the repertoire was profiled, and TCRdb retains in-frame clones only, with some absent. Found here are around 99,000 clones, 70% to 90% of them singletons; the top ten hold approximately 17%. The ends lost 2 bases at V and 4 bases at J; junction bases unmatched: 6. CDR3 length: 16 amino acids. CDR1 and CDR2 (germline): SGDLS, YYNGEE. The chain has TRBV9 and TRBJ2-2, with 9 bases matching TRBD2. Sequenced material: peripheral blood, taken on day 0 of AZD1222 vaccination. The sequence was collected from an adult in good health. The CDR3 nucleotides read TGTGCCAGCAGCGTGGGCGGGAGGGGAGTCACCGGGGAGCTGTTTTTT. Translating it yields CASSVGGRGVTGELFF. The full variable domain, with the rest looked up from reference TRBV9 and TRBJ2-2, is DSGVTQTPKHLITATGQRVTLRCSPRSGDLSVYWYQQSLDQGLQFLIQYYNGEERAKGNILERFSAQQFPDLHSELNLSSLELGDSALYFCASSVGGRGVTGELFFGEGSRLTVL.